This T cell receptor beta chain was documented in a study of blood T cell repertoires in COVID-19. At the level of the study: T cells, B-cell-depleted T cells, or PBMCs supplied cDNA or gDNA.

Trimming at V came to 1 base and at J to 6 bases, leaving 8 bases not matched to a gene. This CDR3 region has 15 residues. Per the germline V gene, CDR1 is SGHRS and CDR2 is YFSETQ. This clone was seen only a few times. As processed by the authors: Nucleated cell number was recorded as an estimate derived from reference gene primer amplification. Data came from immunoSEQ multiplex PCR; TCRdb stores just in-frame clones and leaves some out. V and J calls and clone size are copied from that table; D and trimming were computed from the DNA. The sample has approximately 180,000 clones, around 80% seen once. Recruitment covered about two dozen US areas and drew participants whose ages spanned roughly 18 to 89 years. Assignment of participants to cohorts was predicated upon participant-reported clinical history.

The chain employs TRBV5-1 and TRBJ1-2; 8 bases fit TRBD1. The sequence came from a woman between 45 and 65 years old with acute COVID-19. Sequenced material: PBMCs or T cells enriched from blood (not recorded which). CDR3 DNA sequence: TGCGCCAGCAGCTTGACCGGGACAGGAGTCCATGGCTACACCTTC. It yields the protein CASSLTGTGVHGYTF.